This TCR beta chain was identified during a study of T cell repertoires in cytomegalovirus infection. As for the study in general: In public TCR beta signatures, there were indications of both CMV infection and matching HLA type. Findings and limits, study-wide: Pooled public TCR beta family frequency picked out CMV carriers with the relevant HLA. There were HLA-C-restricted CMV-specific TCR beta clonotypes dominating the ex vivo response.

This CDR3 is 15 amino acids long. The V end lost 6 bases, the J end lost 4 bases, and 15 bases lay between the germline ends. This clonotype showed up many times. Its specificity is unknown. MiXCR, applied by TCRdb to the reads, yields one record per CDR3 protein. The table shows hundreds of thousands of distinct CDR3 sequences, with 11% occurring only once. This TCR came from a human donor in good health (CMV status not recorded). Some clones in this sample may be carry-over from other donors' samples. The gene calls are TRBV12-3 or TRBV12-4 and TRBJ1-4; D may be TRBD1 (5 bases). Sequenced: PBMCs. In DNA, the CDR3 is TGTGCCAGCAGGGCAGGGACGGTCCGTAATGAAAAACTGTTTTTT. Translated: CASRAGTVRNEKLFF.